The rows below give T cell receptor beta chains drawn from one sample of a study of PD-L1 blockade in urothelial cancer. Here immunoSEQ multiplex PCR was the method, and the copy in TCRdb shows in-frame clones only, minus some. The repertoire includes fewer than 130,000 clones, over 75% of them detected once, and roughly 2.3% sits in the top ten. The sequences come from PBMCs, collected around atezolizumab (anti-PD-L1) treatment. These receptors were obtained from a man aged 50-59 years with urothelial cancer. CDR3s include the opening cysteine and the closing phenylalanine or tryptophan. The D gene is left open where the match is weak. Clone size is not always given. Where it is, it says once, few, many or a class for expanded clones.

j_call v_call d_call clone_size cdr3_nt cdr3_aa
TRBJ1-1 TRBV7-8 TRBD1 few TGTGCCAGCAGCGCCCGGACAGGAACGGGCACTGAAGCTTTCTTT CASSARTGTGTEAFF
TRBJ2-7 TRBV10-3 TRBD2 . TGTGCCATCAGTGAGTCCGCGGGGGATCGGACCTACGAGCAGTACTTC CAISESAGDRTYEQYF
TRBJ2-5 TRBV5-1 TRBD1 . TGCGCCAGCAGCCCTTCGGGACAGGGACAAGAGACCCAGTACTTC CASSPSGQGQETQYF
TRBJ2-1 TRBV15 TRBD2 . TGTGCCACCAGCAAAGGCGGGGGGACTAGATTTGAGCAGTTCTTC CATSKGGGTRFEQFF
TRBJ2-5 TRBV7-7 . few TGTGCCCTAGGGGTGGAGACCCAGTACTTC CALGVETQYF
TRBJ2-1 TRBV9 . . TGTGCCAGCAGCGTAGTGTTAACACGAGGGTACAATGAGCAGTTCTTC CASSVVLTRGYNEQFF
TRBJ1-3 TRBV30 . . TGTGCCTGGAGCCAGGGACTCTCTGGAAACACCATATATTTT CAWSQGLSGNTIYF
TRBJ1-5 TRBV28 . . TGTGCCAGCAGAACTGGACTTTACGACGGGTATAGCAATCAGCCCCAGCATTTT CASRTGLYDGYSNQPQHF
TRBJ1-1 TRBV6-6 . once TGTGCCAGCACCGGGGGACGGATGAACACTGAAGCTTTCTTT CASTGGRMNTEAFF
TRBJ1-4 TRBV6-6 TRBD1 . TGTGCCAGCACTAGGACAGGGGGGGGTGAAAAACTGTTTTTT CASTRTGGGEKLFF
TRBJ2-3 TRBV27 . . TGTGCCAGCAGTGTCGGCACAGATACGCAGTATTTT CASSVGTDTQYF
TRBJ1-3 TRBV19 . . TGTGCCAGTGACAGCCTCGCATCCCCCTCTGGAAACACCATATATTTT CASDSLASPSGNTIYF
TRBJ2-1 TRBV11-2 . . TGTGCCAGCAGCACGGGACACCACAATGAGCAGTTCTTC CASSTGHHNEQFF
TRBJ2-1 TRBV7-9 TRBD2 . TGTGCCAGCAGCAGGGTGGGCGGGAGAGCTGAGCAGTTCTTC CASSRVGGRAEQFF
TRBJ2-1 TRBV7-2 . . TGTGCCAGCAGCTTAGCTGGCGGGACGAATGAGCAGTTCTTC CASSLAGGTNEQFF
TRBJ2-5 TRBV19 TRBD2 . TGTGCCAGTAGTATTTTCGCTAGCGGGAGCTCAGAGACCCAGTACTTC CASSIFASGSSETQYF
TRBJ2-1 TRBV7-6 TRBD2 few TGTGCCAGCAGCTTAGCGGGTAGCGGGAGGGTAAACAATGAGCAGTTCTTC CASSLAGSGRVNNEQFF
TRBJ2-1 TRBV5-1 . . TGCGCCAGCAGCGGTAGCGACGATGAGCAGTTCTTC CASSGSDDEQFF
TRBJ2-7 TRBV18 TRBD2 once TGTGCCAGCTCTCGGACTAGCGGGAGCTACGAGCAGTACTTC CASSRTSGSYEQYF
TRBJ1-5 TRBV6-5 TRBD1 . TGTGCCAGCAGTTACTCGGGGGACAGTAATCAGCCCCAGCATTTT CASSYSGDSNQPQHF
TRBJ1-1 TRBV29-1 . . TGCAGCGTCAAACCCTCGCAGGGGCCTTTGACTGAAGCTTTCTTT CSVKPSQGPLTEAFF
TRBJ2-1 TRBV18 . few TGTGCCAGCAAACCAGGGTCCTACAATGAGCAGTTCTTC CASKPGSYNEQFF
TRBJ2-1 TRBV7-9 TRBD2 . TGTGCCAGCAGCTTGCCGGGACTAGCGGACTACAATGAGCAGTTCTTC CASSLPGLADYNEQFF
TRBJ2-2 TRBV4-1 TRBD1 . TGCGCCAGCAGCCAGTATAGGACAGGGATAAACACCGGGGAGCTGTTTTTT CASSQYRTGINTGELFF
TRBJ1-5 TRBV28 . . TGTGCCAGCAGTCAACACAGGAGCAATCAGCCCCAGCATTTT CASSQHRSNQPQHF
TRBJ2-7 TRBV28 TRBD2 . TGTGCCAGCAGTTTAATAGCGGGAGCTTCCGAGCAGTACTTC CASSLIAGASEQYF
TRBJ1-3 TRBV10-3 TRBD1 . TGTGCCATCAGGCCGACAGGGTTTGCTGGAAACACCATATATTTT CAIRPTGFAGNTIYF
TRBJ2-4 TRBV5-1 . . TGCGCCAGCAGCTTGGACAGGGCCAAAAACATTCAGTACTTC CASSLDRAKNIQYF
TRBJ2-2 TRBV5-5 TRBD2 . TGTGCCAGCAGCCCGGGACTAGTAGCACCCGGGGAGCTGTTTTTT CASSPGLVAPGELFF
TRBJ1-4 TRBV6-5 . . TGTGCCAGCAGTCCCCAAAGCCTTAATGAAAAACTGTTTTTT CASSPQSLNEKLFF
TRBJ1-5 TRBV28 TRBD1 . TGTGCCAGGGGGCAGGGGGATCAGCCCCAGCATTTT CARGQGDQPQHF
TRBJ2-7 TRBV2 TRBD1 once TGTGCCAGCAGGGGGGACAGGGCGTACGAGCAGTACTTC CASRGDRAYEQYF
TRBJ2-5 TRBV30 TRBD2 . TGTGCCTGGAGTGAGGGTAGCGGGAGCCAAGAGACCCAGTACTTC CAWSEGSGSQETQYF
TRBJ2-1 TRBV11-2 . . TGTGCCAGCAGCTTAGATTTCGGCTCCTACAATGAGCAGTTCTTC CASSLDFGSYNEQFF
TRBJ1-1 TRBV11-3 . . TGTGCCAGCAGCCGGATGGGGGGGAACACTGAAGCTTTCTTT CASSRMGGNTEAFF
TRBJ2-5 TRBV28 . . TGTGCCAGCAGAACGAGGCGGGATGGCTTAGAGACCCAGTACTTC CASRTRRDGLETQYF
TRBJ2-7 TRBV28 . . TGTGCCAGCACCCCCCCGGGAGATATACCCTACGAGCAGTACTTC CASTPPGDIPYEQYF
TRBJ2-7 TRBV7-2 . . TGTGCCAGCAGCTCAAGGGCCGGGAATTACGAGCAGTACTTC CASSSRAGNYEQYF
TRBJ1-5 TRBV6-5 TRBD1 . TGTGCCAGCAGTTACGGTCAGGGGGGTTATCAGCCCCAGCATTTT CASSYGQGGYQPQHF
TRBJ2-2 TRBV7-2 . . TGTGCCAGCAGCCCTCAGGGGTTCCCGAACACCGGGGAGCTGTTTTTT CASSPQGFPNTGELFF
TRBJ2-2 TRBV5-8 . . TGTGCCAGCAGCTTGGGAGGGGACACTAACACCGGGGAGCTGTTTTTT CASSLGGDTNTGELFF
TRBJ1-1 TRBV30 TRBD1 . TGTGCCTGGAGTGTACGCGGGACAGGCTCCAAAACTTTCTTT CAWSVRGTGSKTFF
TRBJ2-1 TRBV7-9 . . TGTGCCAGCAGCTCCTTGAGACAGTTCTTC CASSSLRQFF
TRBJ1-2 TRBV29-1 TRBD1 once TGCAGCGTTTGGGGTCAGGGGGCGTTTGGCTACACCTTC CSVWGQGAFGYTF
TRBJ2-2 TRBV9 TRBD2 . TGTGCCAGCAGCGTAGCTTCGCGACTAGCGGGAGGGAGCACCGGGGAGCTGTTTTTT CASSVASRLAGGSTGELFF
TRBJ2-1 TRBV20-1 TRBD1 . TGCAGTGCTAGTCACAGGGGACAGTTCTTC CSASHRGQFF
TRBJ1-4 TRBV21-1 . . TGTGCCAGCAGCAGAGAACCGGGACAGGATGTTGCAGAGGCTGAAAAACTGTTTTTT CASSREPGQDVAEAEKLFF
TRBJ1-1 TRBV7-9 . . TGTGCCAGCATCCCCCGGGTGTTCGACACTGAAGCTTTCTTT CASIPRVFDTEAFF
TRBJ2-1 TRBV9 . few TGTGCCAGCAGCGGCCGGATCCGACTAGGCGAAAATGAGCAGTTCTTC CASSGRIRLGENEQFF
TRBJ1-2 TRBV6-1 . . TGTGCCAGCAACGAACCGGGTACCCGGGGCTATGGCTACACCTTC CASNEPGTRGYGYTF
TRBJ1-5 TRBV4-1 . . TGCGCCAGCAGCCAAGTTTCGCTAGGTCAGCCCCAGCATTTT CASSQVSLGQPQHF
TRBJ1-4 TRBV18 . . TGTGCCAGCTCCAAGAACCCCAGGGGCGGGGAAAAACTGTTTTTT CASSKNPRGGEKLFF
TRBJ2-2 TRBV6-1 . . TGTGCCAGCAGTGAAGCTCCTCGCGCCGGGGAGCTGTTTTTT CASSEAPRAGELFF
TRBJ2-2 TRBV5-4 . . TGTGCCAGCAGCCTCCCGACTCGGGCCGGGGAGCTGTTTTTT CASSLPTRAGELFF
TRBJ1-1 TRBV6-6 . . TGTGCCAGCAGCGCTGTAAGGGGAAGGACTGAAGCTTTCTTT CASSAVRGRTEAFF
TRBJ1-1 TRBV19 . few TGTGCCAGTAGTAACAGGAACACTGAAGCTTTCTTT CASSNRNTEAFF
TRBJ2-7 TRBV6-5 TRBD2 . TGTGCCAGCAGTTACTCGATAAGCGGGGCCTCCTACGAGCAGTACTTC CASSYSISGASYEQYF
TRBJ1-2 TRBV30 . medium-sized TGTGCCTGGAGTGTCTTTCGGGGTGGCTACACCTTC CAWSVFRGGYTF